This entry lists 4 T cell receptor beta chains sequenced from one sample in a study of regulatory T cells in long-lasting Graves disease. Assembly of TCR beta libraries relied on iRepertoire HTBI primers together with Arm-PCR of CDR3 regions. TCRdb called the multiplex PCR reads again in MiXCR, with one record for every CDR3 protein. The sample records 650,000 to 850,000 distinct CDR3 sequences, 25% to 35% being singletons. Sample time point: persistent/refractory GD, antithyroid drugs over 5 years with positive TRAb. Extracted RNA from PBMCs served as the source of the TCR library. The sample consisted of peripheral blood mononuclear cells (PBMCs), taken when the disease was refractory, from a patient treated with antithyroid drugs. The receptors shown here come from a female donor with Graves disease.

Many counts were recorded for this clonotype. The gene calls are TRBV6-1 and TRBJ1-1; 8 nucleotides line up with TRBD1. Germline V lookup: CDR1 MNHNS, CDR2 SASEGT. J lost 5 bases, V lost 6 bases, and 5 bases had no gene match. The CDR3 extends over 13 amino acids. The CDR3 nucleotides are TGTGCCAGCAGACGGACAGGGAGGACTGAAGCTTTCTTT. This sequence encodes CASRRTGRTEAFF.

In this sample, this clonotype turned up a few times. V gene TRBV6-1 combines with J gene TRBJ2-7; TRBD2 might be the D (6 bases). Germline V gene sequence: CDR1 MNHNS, CDR2 SASEGT. Trimming pared 11 bases from V and 3 bases from J, leaving 20 bases between. The CDR3 sequence is 14 residues long. This CDR3 reads CASASMGTDYEQYF. The CDR3 nucleotides read TGTGCCTCAGCATCCATGGGGACTGACTACGAGCAGTACTTC.

J is TRBJ1-5 and V is TRBV6-2 or TRBV6-3; TRBD1 might be the D (6 bases). This CDR3 is 15 amino acids long. CDR1 MNHEY and CDR2 SVGEGT come from the germline V gene. The ends were cut back, 7 bases at V and 15 bases at J, with 28 bases in the middle. This chain's CDR3 is CASKSLDRLLESRHF. CDR3 coding DNA: TGTGCCAGCAAGTCTCTCGACAGGCTCCTTGAATCCCGGCATTTT.

This clonotype was counted only a few times. The J gene is TRBJ2-5, the V gene TRBV27; 8 nucleotides align to TRBD1. The CDR3 loop spans 14 amino acids. The V segment lost 1 base and the J segment 5 bases; nucleotides outside the gene matches: 3. The germline CDR1 and CDR2 sequences are MNHEY and SMNVEV (reference sequence). CDR3 region: CASSLFQGAETQYF. As DNA, the CDR3 is TGTGCCAGCAGTTTATTTCAGGGGGCGGAGACCCAGTACTTC.